This is a list of T cell receptor beta chains from one sample in a study of T cells after yellow fever vaccination. TCRdb called the 5' RACE reads again in MiXCR, with one record for every CDR3 protein. The top ten clones hold 0.45% to 0.65% of a sample with 300,000 or so distinct CDR3 sequences, roughly 13% of them seen once. Sequencing was performed on CD4+ T cells sorted from PBMCs, taken 45 days after the yellow fever booster vaccination. All receptors derive from a man younger than 45 who received the YFV17D yellow fever vaccine. The CDR3 runs from the conserved cysteine through the conserved F or W. Clone size, where shown, is once, few, many, or a class for clones that have expanded.

j_call clone_size v_call cdr3_aa
TRBJ2-1 - TRBV11-2 CASSPRHVRSSGSWEQFF
TRBJ1-4 - TRBV20-1 CSATRTGGGEKLFF
TRBJ2-6 few TRBV5-1 CASSLASGGANVLTF
TRBJ2-1 few TRBV2 CASSDGGGGAYNEQFF
TRBJ2-1 few TRBV7-2 CASSPDGQTSSYNEQFF
TRBJ2-1 few TRBV11-3 CASSLDVLNEQFF
TRBJ2-3 few TRBV5-1 CASSFPRQGFGTDTQYF
TRBJ2-7 - TRBV5-1 CASSLGGTATYEQYF
TRBJ2-4 - TRBV20-1 CSASGVQGVKNIQYF
TRBJ2-1 many TRBV20-1 CSAPPTSGRTNSYNEQFF
TRBJ2-5 - TRBV25-1 CASSGLLGQGETQYF
TRBJ1-5 few TRBV7-2 CASSLVQHNQPQHF
TRBJ2-7 - TRBV9 CASSPTAGVEQYF